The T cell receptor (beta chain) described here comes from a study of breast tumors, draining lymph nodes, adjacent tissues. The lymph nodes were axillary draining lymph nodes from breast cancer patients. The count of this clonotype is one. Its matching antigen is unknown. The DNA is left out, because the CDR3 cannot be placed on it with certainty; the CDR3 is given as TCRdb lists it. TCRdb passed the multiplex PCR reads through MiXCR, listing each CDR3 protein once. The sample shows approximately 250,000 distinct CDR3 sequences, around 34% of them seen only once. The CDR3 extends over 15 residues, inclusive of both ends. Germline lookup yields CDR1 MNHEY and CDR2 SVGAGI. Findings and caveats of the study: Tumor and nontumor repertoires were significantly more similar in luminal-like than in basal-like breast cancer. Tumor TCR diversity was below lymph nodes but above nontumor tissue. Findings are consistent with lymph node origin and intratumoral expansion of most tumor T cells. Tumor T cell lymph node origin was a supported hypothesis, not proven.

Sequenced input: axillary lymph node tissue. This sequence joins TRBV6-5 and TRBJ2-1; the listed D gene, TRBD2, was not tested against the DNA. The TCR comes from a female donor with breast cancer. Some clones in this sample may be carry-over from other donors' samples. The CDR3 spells CASSSSVAGALEQFF.